Below are 18 T cell receptor beta chains sequenced from a single sample in a study of Graves' ophthalmopathy and Graves' hyperthyroidism (dated by TCRdb to the late 2010s). Reads for this sample came from an Illumina HiSeq 2000. For repertoire sequencing, the TCR beta CDR3 regions were amplified from RNA transcripts. HTBI primers and the Qiagen OneStep RT-PCR kit were used in a first-round RT-PCR, which was followed by a second-round multiplex PCR, size selection and purification. The raw public reads went through TCRdb reprocessing: fastp at Q25, MiXCR clone calling, in-frame beta chains kept. Rows with a matching CDR3 protein are joined into one entry that keeps the most common DNA and genes. For this sample there are 740,000 or so distinct CDR3 sequences; roughly 40% appear just once. About 40% of the sample is taken by the ten largest. Input material: peripheral blood. These receptors all stem from an adult man with Graves' ophthalmopathy.

This chain uses TRBV7-9 with TRBJ1-1, with 8 nucleotides matching TRBD1. The CDR3 totals 14 residues. Germline V gives CDR1 SEHNR, CDR2 FQNEAQ (reference sequence). J lost 7 bases, V lost 4 bases, and 8 bases had no gene match. CDR3 in DNA: TGTGCCAGCAGCTCGGTCGGACAGGGCCGTGAAGCTTTCTTT. This sequence encodes CASSSVGQGREAFF.

This clonotype was observed a few times. V usage is TRBV7-2 and J usage is TRBJ1-6; D is undetermined. CDR1 and CDR2 (germline): SGHTA, FQGNSA. V gave up 3 bases and J gave up 0 bases, with 12 bases separating them. The CDR3 extends over 17 amino acids. CDR3 coding DNA: TGTGCCAGCAGCTTGTCGGCTTTGAGCTCCTATAATTCACCCCTCCACTTT. This codes for CASSLSALSSYNSPLHF.

This clonotype appeared a few times. One end of the junction varies from germline; a read error may be responsible. The chain links TRBV10-2 to TRBJ2-7; TRBD1 aligns across 8 bases. The germline gives CDR1 WSHSY, CDR2 SAAADI. The CDR3 consists of 13 residues. The DNA of the CDR3 is TGTGCCAGCAGCTCCCGTCCGACAGGGGCACAGTACTTC. It codes for CASSSRPTGAQYF.

In this sample, this clonotype turned up many times. The rearrangement uses TRBV19 and TRBJ1-2; the D gene is possibly TRBD1 (6 bases). Trimming cost V 5 bases and J 5 bases, with 12 bases left between them. CDR3 length: 13 amino acids. CDR1 is LNHDA and CDR2 is SQIVND in the germline V gene (reference sequence). As DNA, the CDR3 is TGTGCCAGTAGTGCAGGGGTGTGGTATGGCTACACCTTC. Amino acid sequence: CASSAGVWYGYTF. The entire variable domain, with the rest obtained from reference TRBV19 and TRBJ1-2, is as follows: DGGITQSPKYLFRKEGQNVTLSCEQNLNHDAMYWYRQDPGQGLRLIYYSQIVNDFQKGDIAEGYSVSREKKESFPLTVTSAQKNPTAFYLCASSAGVWYGYTFGSGTRLTVV.

This clonotype was picked up a small number of times. The gene calls are TRBV12-3 or TRBV12-4 and TRBJ2-5; D ambiguous. Trimming stripped 4 bases from V and 1 base from J, with 10 bases between. This CDR3 is 14 amino acids long. CDR3 sequence: CASSSPETQETQYF. The CDR3 DNA is TGTGCCAGCAGTTCACCCGAGACCCAAGAGACCCAGTACTTC.

V gene TRBV24-1 combines with J gene TRBJ2-6, with 10 bases identical to TRBD1. CDR1 KGHDR and CDR2 SFDVKD come from the germline V gene. This CDR3 has 18 residues. Trimming took 4 bases from V and 4 from J; bases not matched to a gene: 9. The CDR3: CATSDPGTGAVGANVLTF. The CDR3 DNA is TGTGCCACCAGTGACCCCGGGACAGGGGCGGTCGGGGCCAACGTCCTGACTTTC.

The chain joins TRBV10-3 to TRBJ1-5, with D perhaps matching TRBD1 (5 bases). Germline V lookup: CDR1 ENHRY, CDR2 SYGVKD. The CDR3 totals 13 residues. V lost 10 bases to trimming and J lost 6 bases, with 16 bases between them. The CDR3: CASTRSGSQPQHF. DNA for the CDR3: TGTGCCAGCACCCGGTCAGGGTCTCAGCCCCAGCATTTT.

This clonotype was seen many times. The rearrangement joins TRBV2 to TRBJ1-1; D is uncertain. Germline CDR1 is SNHLY and CDR2 is FYNNEI. CDR3 length: 14 residues. V lost 0 bases and J 6 bases, leaving 11 bases between the germline ends. The CDR3 protein is CASSEARHWSEAFF. CDR3 DNA: TGTGCCAGCAGTGAAGCGCGCCATTGGTCTGAAGCTTTCTTT.

To note about this clonotype: Compared with germline, one end of the junction differs, possibly owing to a read error. The CDR3 reads CAGSRMGQGIDEQYF. The CDR3 bases are TGTGCCGGCAGCCGAATGGGACAGGGAATCGACGAGCAGTACTTC. The V gene is TRBV7-9, the J gene TRBJ2-5; 9 bases map to TRBD1. The J call may be mistaken, given a closer DNA end match to TRBJ2-7. CDR3 length equals 15 residues. CDR1 SEHNR and CDR2 FQNEAQ come from the germline V gene (reference sequence).

CDR3 sequence (DNA): TGTGCCAGCAGCCAAGATTCTTGGCGGGGGTTGCTCGGGGAGCTGTTTTTT. Its protein product is CASSQDSWRGLLGELFF. The chain joins TRBV7-9 to TRBJ2-2, with 7 bases identical to TRBD2. Looked up from germline, CDR1 is SEHNR and CDR2 is FQNEAQ (reference sequence). With 5 bases clipped from V and 7 bases from J, the junction kept 16 bases outside the gene matches. The CDR3 is 17 amino acids.

The table lists this clonotype with many counts. The chain couples TRBV5-1 to TRBJ1-1; D remains ambiguous. This CDR3 has 14 amino acids. Looked up from germline, CDR1 is SGHRS and CDR2 is YFSETQ. The germline V and J ends were trimmed by 3 bases and 6 bases, with 15 bases remaining between them. Here the CDR3 reads CASSSSIRVAEAFF. CDR3 bases: TGCGCCAGCAGCTCTTCAATCCGGGTGGCTGAAGCTTTCTTT.

Many counts were recorded for this clonotype. This CDR3 reads CASSVGAYNSPLHF. Here the CDR3 DNA reads TGTGCCAGCAGTGTTGGGGCCTATAATTCACCCCTCCACTTT. The rearrangement links TRBV2 to TRBJ1-6; no definite D call. V was clipped by 4 bases and J by 2 bases, with 6 bases between them. The CDR3 has 14 amino acids. The germline CDR1 and CDR2 sequences are SNHLY and FYNNEI.

This sequence joins TRBV25-1 and TRBJ2-7; 12 positions match TRBD2. The CDR3 consists of 16 residues. From germline, CDR1 is MGHDK and CDR2 SYGVNS. V dropped 5 bases and J dropped 4; count of bases not matched to a gene: 9. CDR3 in amino acids: CASSLRLAGVMYEQYF. In nucleotides, the CDR3 is TGTGCCAGCAGTCTAAGACTAGCGGGGGTTATGTACGAGCAGTACTTC.

This clonotype has at least ten counts. The chain links TRBV20-1 to TRBJ2-2, with 10 bases fitting TRBD2. CDR1 is DFQATT, CDR2 SNEGSKA, per germline (reference sequence). The CDR3 is 14 residues long. V lost 2 bases and J lost 6; bases outside the gene matches: 3. The DNA for the CDR3 is TGCAGTGCTAGAACTAGCGGGATCTCCGGGGAGCTGTTTTTT. The encoded protein is CSARTSGISGELFF.

The gene calls are TRBV25-1 and TRBJ2-2; D unclear. V shed 6 bases and J shed 0 bases, with 29 bases lying between them. Germline V gene lookup returns CDR1 MGHDK and CDR2 SYGVNS. The CDR3 is 21 residues long. The chain's CDR3 is CASRPDQGKGIHRSNTGELFF. CDR3 nucleotides: TGTGCCAGCAGACCGGATCAAGGGAAAGGGATCCATCGATCGAACACCGGGGAGCTGTTTTTT.

This clonotype was counted between two and nine times. The V and J genes are TRBV29-1 and TRBJ1-1, with D possibly being TRBD1 (5 bases). This CDR3 contains 13 residues. Trimming shortened V by 8 bases and J by 4 bases, and 17 bases separated the two germline ends. Germline assignment: CDR1 SQVTM and CDR2 ANQGSEA. CDR3 region: CSSRGGIGTEAFF. CDR3 coding DNA: TGCAGCTCCCGGGGGGGTATCGGCACTGAAGCTTTCTTT.

V gene TRBV6-6 combines with J gene TRBJ2-5; TRBD2 matches 10 bases. The CDR3 runs to 18 residues. With 0 bases clipped from V and 3 bases from J, the junction kept 10 bases outside the gene matches. Per the germline V gene, CDR1 is MNHNY and CDR2 is SVGAGI (reference sequence). DNA for the CDR3: TGTGCCAGCAGTTACTCGTTCGAGCGGGGGGGACGTGAAGAGACCCAGTACTTC. Translating it yields CASSYSFERGGREETQYF.

This clonotype showed up just a few times. The junction differs from germline at one of its ends, possibly a read error. This chain connects TRBV24-1 to TRBJ1-5; 11 nucleotides align to TRBD1. Germline-derived CDR1 and CDR2 are KGHDR and SFDVKD. The CDR3 is 15 amino acids. DNA of the CDR3: TGTGCCAGCAGTTCAGGACAGGGGGCACGGCAGCCCCAGCATTTT. Amino acid sequence: CASSSGQGARQPQHF.